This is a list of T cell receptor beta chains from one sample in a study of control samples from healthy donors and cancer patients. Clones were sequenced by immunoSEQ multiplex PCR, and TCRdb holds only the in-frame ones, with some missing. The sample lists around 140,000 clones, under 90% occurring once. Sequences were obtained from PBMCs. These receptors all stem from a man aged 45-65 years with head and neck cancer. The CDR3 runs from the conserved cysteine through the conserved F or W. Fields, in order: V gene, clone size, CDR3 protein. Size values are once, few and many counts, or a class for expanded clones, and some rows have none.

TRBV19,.,CASSTRSEGIGYTF
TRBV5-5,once,CASIPSGLAGADTQYF
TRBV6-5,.,CASRKRDRNEQFF
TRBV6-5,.,CASSYSRGNGEQYF
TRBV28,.,CASRDQANYGYTF
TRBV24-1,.,CATSDTPGTGNTEAFF
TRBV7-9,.,CASSPPSLGYGYTF
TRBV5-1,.,CASRILPLGSGNTEAFF
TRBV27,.,CASSQLAGDMGTQYF
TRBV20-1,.,CSASPGWAVRYSYEQYF
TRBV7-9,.,CAAGDNFYNEQFF
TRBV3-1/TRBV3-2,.,CASSRGGVEKLFF
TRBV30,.,CAWTTGARNTEAFF
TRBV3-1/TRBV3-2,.,CASRLGYEQYF
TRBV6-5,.,CASSYSWGTEAFF
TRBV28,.,CASGDRATYEQYF
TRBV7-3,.,CASTLVPGGEAFF
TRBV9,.,CASSLQGYGNQPQHF
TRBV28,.,CASSRGRGEGNSPLHF
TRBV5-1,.,CASSLGSGNTIYF
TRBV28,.,CASSLYREEEQFF
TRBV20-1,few,CSASIGGHQPQHF
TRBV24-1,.,CATSGGGNSEQYF
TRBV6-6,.,CASSFLDRAQETQYF
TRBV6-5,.,CASSYSGAGEQFF
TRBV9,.,CASSIAGDADTQYF
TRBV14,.,CASSQVNTPNVTQYF
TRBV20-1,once,CSARTEETQYF
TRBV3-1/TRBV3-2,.,CASSLGAEQYF